The 8 T cell receptor beta chains listed next were all sequenced from one sample in a study of shared clonotypes between healthy human individuals. Naive CD8 isolation took CD45RO-negative cells positively selected for CCR7 and excluded terminally differentiated effector memory CD45RA+ cells. Sequenced by immunoSEQ multiplex PCR; TCRdb stores in-frame clones only, minus some. This sample has about 2 million clones, with less than 95% found just once. The sequencing sample was made of naive CD8+ T cells sorted from blood. These receptors were taken from a man aged 18 to 30 in good health.

CDR3 DNA: TGTGCCAGCAGCCACGGGACGGCGTACAATGAGCAGTTCTTC. This translates into CASSHGTAYNEQFF. V usage is TRBV7-2 and J usage is TRBJ2-1, with D possibly being TRBD1 or TRBD2 (5 bases each). Deletions cut 5 bases from V and 4 bases from J, with 12 bases between. This CDR3 is built from 14 residues. Germline V gene lookup returns CDR1 SGHTA and CDR2 FQGNSA.

The chain employs TRBV27 and TRBJ1-6; the D gene is possibly TRBD1 (5 bases). The CDR3 is 13 amino acids. Germline V gene data show CDR1 as MNHEY and CDR2 as SMNVEV (reference sequence). Trimming shortened V by 8 bases and J by 4 bases, and 9 bases separated the two germline ends. CDR3 nucleotide sequence: TGTGCCAGCTGGGGGTTTTATAATTCACCCCTCCACTTT. Translated, it gives CASWGFYNSPLHF.

V and J are TRBV6-1 and TRBJ1-6, with no clear D. The ends were cut back, 5 bases at V and 8 bases at J, with 4 bases in the middle. Germline V gives CDR1 MNHNS, CDR2 SASEGT. The CDR3 is 11 amino acids. The CDR3 DNA follows: TGTGCCAGCAGTCTGGATTCACCCCTCCACTTT. Translated, it gives CASSLDSPLHF.

The CDR3 reads CASSAAGWRGAVYGYTF. The DNA of the CDR3 is TGTGCCAGCAGCGCAGCCGGATGGAGGGGCGCAGTCTATGGCTACACCTTC. The chain links TRBV9 to TRBJ1-2, with D possibly being TRBD1 (5 bases). In germline, CDR1 is SGDLS, CDR2 YYNGEE. V dropped 3 bases and J dropped 4 bases, with 22 bases sitting between them. This CDR3 is 17 amino acids long.

The rearrangement joins TRBV5-6 to TRBJ2-7, with 9 bases identical to TRBD1. The CDR3 is 16 residues long. Germline lookup yields CDR1 SGHDT and CDR2 YYEEEE. J gave up 4 bases and V 4 bases, and 12 bases lay outside the gene matches. The CDR3 sequence: CASSRQGTGKYYEQYF. In nucleotides, the CDR3 is TGTGCCAGCAGCCGTCAAGGGACAGGGAAATATTACGAGCAGTACTTC.

The chain has TRBV5-6 and TRBJ2-2; D not resolved. This CDR3 is 15 amino acids long. Trimming left V 2 bases short and J 3 bases short, with 11 bases between. Looked up from germline, CDR1 is SGHDT and CDR2 is YYEEEE. Here the CDR3 reads CASSFRGPDTGELFF. In nucleotides, the CDR3 is TGTGCCAGCAGCTTTCGTGGTCCAGACACCGGGGAGCTGTTTTTT.

As to this clone: The same CDR3 is also encoded by other DNA sequences in this sample. The V and J genes are TRBV6-1 and TRBJ2-7; D might be TRBD2 (6 bases). Trimming took off 3 bases at V and 1 base at J, with 7 bases between the two ends. This CDR3 has 13 residues. Germline-derived CDR1 and CDR2 are MNHNS and SASEGT. The chain's CDR3 is CASSDGGSYEQYF. DNA for the CDR3: TGTGCCAGCAGTGATGGAGGGTCCTACGAGCAGTACTTC.

V usage is TRBV29-1 and J usage is TRBJ2-1, with 9 bases identical to TRBD2. Trimming cost V 3 bases and J 4 bases; bases outside gene matches: 7. This CDR3 is 15 amino acids long. Germline V lookup: CDR1 SQVTM, CDR2 ANQGSEA. The CDR3 sequence: CSVDERGERYNEQFF. The CDR3 nucleotides read TGCAGCGTTGATGAGCGGGGGGAAAGGTACAATGAGCAGTTCTTC.